The 9 T cell receptor beta chains presented below share a single source sample, sequenced in a study of T cell repertoires in cytomegalovirus infection. These receptors have no known antigen. TCRdb analysed the reads with MiXCR anew, one entry per CDR3 protein. The sample has 45,000 to 75,000 distinct CDR3 sequences; about 33% are singletons. Source material: PBMCs, sequenced either directly or after in vitro stimulation (not recorded which). These receptors were taken from a human donor in good health (CMV status not recorded). Some clones in this sample may be carry-over from other donors' samples.

This chain links TRBV6-5 with TRBJ2-3; D remains unclear. Germline-derived CDR1 and CDR2 are MNHEY and SVGAGI. The CDR3 is made up of 14 amino acids. Trimming shortened V by 9 bases and J by 4 bases, and 17 bases separated the two germline ends. The CDR3 coding sequence is TGTGCCAGTAGTCTCAGACTCCCCCCAGATACGCAGTATTTT. Protein product: CASSLRLPPDTQYF.

This clonotype was observed a few times. V gene TRBV12-3 or TRBV12-4 combines with J gene TRBJ1-2, with 8 bases fitting TRBD1. The CDR3 runs to 13 residues. V was clipped by 5 bases and J by 4 bases; unmatched bases: 3. In nucleotides, the CDR3 is TGTGCCAGCAGTCCCGACAGGGGCTATGGCTACACCTTC. Protein sequence: CASSPDRGYGYTF.

The V gene is TRBV28, the J gene TRBJ1-2; no firm D call. Germline-derived CDR1 and CDR2 are MDHEN and SYDVKM. The CDR3 spans 13 residues. V lost 1 base and J lost 6, with 9 bases in between. The CDR3 reads CASSLYGSDGYTF. The CDR3 DNA reads as TGTGCCAGCAGTTTATACGGCTCGGATGGCTACACCTTC.

This rearrangement joins TRBV6-1 to TRBJ1-5, with D possibly TRBD1 on 6 matching bases. Per germline, CDR1 MNHNS and CDR2 SASEGT. The V end was cut by 1 base, the J end by 7 bases, with 14 bases between. There are 15 residues in the CDR3. CDR3 residues: CASSEGGGGAQPQHF. The DNA of the CDR3 is TGTGCCAGCAGTGAAGGGGGGGGGGGGGCCCAGCCCCAGCATTTT.

This clonotype has at least ten counts. The J gene is TRBJ2-1, the V gene TRBV7-8, with a tentative D call TRBD2 (6 bases). The V end lost 1 base, the J end lost 8 bases, and 15 bases lay between the germline ends. Per germline, CDR1 SGHVS and CDR2 FQNEAQ. CDR3 length equals 15 residues. For the CDR3, the DNA is TGTGCCAGCAGCTTAGTACGGCGGGACGTGCATGAGCAGTTCTTC. Translated: CASSLVRRDVHEQFF.

This clonotype was seen many times. This rearrangement joins TRBV7-6 to TRBJ2-3; TRBD2 aligns across 14 bases. Losses at the gene ends were 5 bases for V and 8 bases for J; bases not matched to a gene: 6. The CDR3 length is 15 residues. CDR1 is SGHVS and CDR2 is FNYEAQ in the germline V gene. The DNA of the CDR3 is TGTGCCAGCAGCCCCGGGACTAGCGGGAGTTTTACGCAGTATTTT. It encodes CASSPGTSGSFTQYF.

The chain recombines TRBV5-1 with TRBJ2-1; 8 nucleotides agree with TRBD2. V trimming: 6 bases; J trimming: 7 bases; junction bases outside the gene matches: 9. The CDR3 contains 14 residues. Germline CDR1 and CDR2: SGHRS and YFSETQ. The CDR3 loop reads CASTNPGGQNEQFF. The DNA of the CDR3 is TGCGCCAGCACCAACCCGGGGGGGCAGAATGAGCAGTTCTTC.

The chain employs TRBV19 and TRBJ2-1, with D unresolved. Germline V gives CDR1 LNHDA, CDR2 SQIVND (reference sequence). CDR3 length: 15 amino acids. V lost 6 bases and J 0 bases, leaving 12 bases between the germline ends. DNA for the CDR3: TGTGCCAGTAGCTTCGACTTAAGCTCCTACAATGAGCAGTTCTTC. It codes for CASSFDLSSYNEQFF.

This clonotype appeared a few times. J is TRBJ2-3 and V is TRBV4-3; D is possibly TRBD2 (6 bases). Trimming pared 0 bases from V and 5 bases from J, leaving 6 bases between. Per germline, CDR1 LGHNA and CDR2 YSLEER. This CDR3 is 13 amino acids long. The CDR3 DNA follows: TGCGCCAGCAGCCAAGACGGGGGAGATACGCAGTATTTT. Its translation is CASSQDGGDTQYF.